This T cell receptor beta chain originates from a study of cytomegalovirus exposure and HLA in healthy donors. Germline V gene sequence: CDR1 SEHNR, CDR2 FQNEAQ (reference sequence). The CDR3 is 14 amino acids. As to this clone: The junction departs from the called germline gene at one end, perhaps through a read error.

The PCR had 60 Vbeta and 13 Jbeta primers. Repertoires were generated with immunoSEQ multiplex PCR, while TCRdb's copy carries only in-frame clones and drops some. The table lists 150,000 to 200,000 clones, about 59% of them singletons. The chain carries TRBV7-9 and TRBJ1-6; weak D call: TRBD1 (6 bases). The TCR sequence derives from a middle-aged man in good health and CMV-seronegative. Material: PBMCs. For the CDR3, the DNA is TGTTCCAGCAGCTTAGGACAGAGTAATTCACCCCTCCACTTT. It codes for CSSSLGQSNSPLHF.